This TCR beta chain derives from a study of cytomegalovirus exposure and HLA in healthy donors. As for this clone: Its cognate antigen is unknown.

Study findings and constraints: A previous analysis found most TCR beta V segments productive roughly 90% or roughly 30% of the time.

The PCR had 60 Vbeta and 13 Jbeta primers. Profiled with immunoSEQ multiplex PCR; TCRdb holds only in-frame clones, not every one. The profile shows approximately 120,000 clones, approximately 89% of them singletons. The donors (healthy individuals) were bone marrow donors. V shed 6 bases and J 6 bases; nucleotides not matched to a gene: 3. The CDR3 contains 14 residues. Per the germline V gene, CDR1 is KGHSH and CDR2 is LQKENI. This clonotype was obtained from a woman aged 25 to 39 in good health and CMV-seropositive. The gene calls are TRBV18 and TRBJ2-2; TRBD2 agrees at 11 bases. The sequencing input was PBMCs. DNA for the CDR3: TGTGCCAGCTCGGCGGGACTAGCGGCCGGGGAGCTGTTTTTT. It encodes CASSAGLAAGELFF. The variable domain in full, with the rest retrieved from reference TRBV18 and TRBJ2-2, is NAGVMQNPRHLVRRRGQEARLRCSPMKGHSHVYWYRQLPEEGLKFMVYLQKENIIDESGMPKERFSAEFPKEGPSILRIQQVVRGDSAAYFCASSAGLAAGELFFGEGSRLTVL.